The 4 T cell receptor beta chains presented below share a single source sample, sequenced in a study of type 1 regulatory T cells. No antigen has been assigned to these receptors. TCRdb itself ran the reads through MiXCR, one entry per CDR3 protein. The table records fewer than 30,000 distinct CDR3 sequences, roughly two thirds of them present only once. The sequencing sample was made of cultured T cells, either the whole culture or a sorted T cell fraction (not recorded which). Noted subset: Tr1-enriched cell product generated in vitro against host alloantigens. Receptor source: a human donor in good health.

The J gene is TRBJ1-1, the V gene TRBV20-1; TRBD1 is a possible D gene (5 bases). Trimming shortened V by 1 base and J by 0 bases, and 6 bases separated the two germline ends. The CDR3 loop spans 13 amino acids. Per germline, CDR1 DFQATT and CDR2 SNEGSKA (reference sequence). CDR3 DNA sequence: TGCAGTGCTAGAGCGACAGTGAACACTGAAGCTTTCTTT. Its translation is CSARATVNTEAFF.

The V gene is TRBV7-3, the J gene TRBJ2-5; 14 bases align to TRBD2. The CDR3 contains 17 residues. The germline CDR1 and CDR2 sequences are SGHTA and FQGTGA. With V trimmed by 5 bases and J by 0 bases, 5 bases remained unmatched. CDR3: CASSPGLAGGYQETQYF. Here the CDR3 DNA reads TGTGCCAGCAGCCCAGGACTAGCGGGGGGATACCAAGAGACCCAGTACTTC.

The table lists this clonotype with a few counts. This chain connects TRBV4-1 to TRBJ2-3; the match to TRBD2 covers 10 bases. The junction had 5 bases not matched to a gene; V was cut back by 0 bases and J by 2 bases. There are 17 residues in the CDR3. Germline loops: CDR1 MGHRA, CDR2 YSYEKL. CDR3 protein: CASSQEKTSGHTDTQYF. In DNA, the CDR3 is TGCGCCAGCAGCCAAGAGAAGACTAGCGGGCACACAGATACGCAGTATTTT.

This rearrangement joins TRBV19 to TRBJ2-5; D call uncertain. The CDR3 has 13 residues. V lost 5 bases to trimming and J lost 4 bases, with 11 bases between them. The germline gives CDR1 LNHDA, CDR2 SQIVND (reference sequence). The CDR3 DNA reads as TGTGCCAGTAGTGGTCTAGTGCGAGAGACCCAGTACTTC. Its translation is CASSGLVRETQYF.